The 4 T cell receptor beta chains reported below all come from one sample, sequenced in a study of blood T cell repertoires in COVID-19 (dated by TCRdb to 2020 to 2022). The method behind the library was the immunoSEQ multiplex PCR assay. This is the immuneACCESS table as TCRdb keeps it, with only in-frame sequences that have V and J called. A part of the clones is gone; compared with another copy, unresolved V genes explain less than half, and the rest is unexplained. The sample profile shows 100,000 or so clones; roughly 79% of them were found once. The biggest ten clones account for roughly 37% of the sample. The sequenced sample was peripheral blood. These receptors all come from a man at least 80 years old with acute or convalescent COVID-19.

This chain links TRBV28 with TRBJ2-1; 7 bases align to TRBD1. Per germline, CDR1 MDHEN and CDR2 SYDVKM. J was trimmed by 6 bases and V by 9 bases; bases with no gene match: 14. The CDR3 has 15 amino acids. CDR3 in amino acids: CASLRGGLQGNEQFF. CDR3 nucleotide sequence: TGTGCCAGTCTAAGAGGGGGCCTCCAGGGCAATGAGCAGTTCTTC.

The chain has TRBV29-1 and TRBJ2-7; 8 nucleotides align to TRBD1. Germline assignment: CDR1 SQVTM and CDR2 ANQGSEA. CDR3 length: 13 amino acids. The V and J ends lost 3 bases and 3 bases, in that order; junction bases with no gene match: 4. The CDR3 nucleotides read TGCAGCGTTGATGACGGACAGGGCTACGAGCAGTACTTC. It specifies CSVDDGQGYEQYF.

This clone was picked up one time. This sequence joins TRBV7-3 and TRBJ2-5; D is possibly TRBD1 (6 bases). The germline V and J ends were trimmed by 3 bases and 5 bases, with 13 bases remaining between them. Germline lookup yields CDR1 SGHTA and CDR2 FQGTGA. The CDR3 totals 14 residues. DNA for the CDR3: TGTGCCAGCAGCTTTTCCGGGCAGGGGGAGACCCAGTACTTC. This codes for CASSFSGQGETQYF.

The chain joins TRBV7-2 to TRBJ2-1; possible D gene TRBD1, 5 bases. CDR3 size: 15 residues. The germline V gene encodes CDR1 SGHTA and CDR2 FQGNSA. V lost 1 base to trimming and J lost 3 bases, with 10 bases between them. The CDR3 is CASSLGQGGYNEQFF. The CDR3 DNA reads TGTGCCAGCAGCTTAGGGCAGGGTGGCTACAATGAGCAGTTCTTC.